This T cell receptor (beta chain) was captured in a study of identical twins. Study-level results: Abundant beta clonotypes from cord blood bore fewer insertions; memory repertoires lacked this pattern. Beta out-of-frame twin sharing showed a weaker excess.

Template switching added a universal primer binding site, and final cDNA carried unique molecular identifiers. A single record per CDR3 protein comes from TCRdb applying MiXCR to the 5' RACE reads. The data contain 570,000 or so distinct CDR3 sequences, approximately 10% of them singletons. To note about this clonotype: Its antigen is still unknown.

This sample was also put to use in a study of yellow fever vaccine responses in identical twins. This second study says: After vaccination, twins' T cell response reportedly seemed partly convergent, partly personalized.

The clonotype was recovered from a young woman in good health. Sequenced sample: PBMCs.

The DNA for the CDR3 is TGTGCCAGCAGAGTGAGGTGGCAGGGGGGGGCCTACGAGCAGTACTTC. Translated: CASRVRWQGGAYEQYF. The rearrangement links TRBV28 to TRBJ2-7; either TRBD1 or TRBD2 may fit D (7 bases each). CDR1 MDHEN and CDR2 SYDVKM come from the germline V gene. V lost 6 bases, J lost 2 bases, and 20 bases lay in between. This CDR3 comprises 16 residues.